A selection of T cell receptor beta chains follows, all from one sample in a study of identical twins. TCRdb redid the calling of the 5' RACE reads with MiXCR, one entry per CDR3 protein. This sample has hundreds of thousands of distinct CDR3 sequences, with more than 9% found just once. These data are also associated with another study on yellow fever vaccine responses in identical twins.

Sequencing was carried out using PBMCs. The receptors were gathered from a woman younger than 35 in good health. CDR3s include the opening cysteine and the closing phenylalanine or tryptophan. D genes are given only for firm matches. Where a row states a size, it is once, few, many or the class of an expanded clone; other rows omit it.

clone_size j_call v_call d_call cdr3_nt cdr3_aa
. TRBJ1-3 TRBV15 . TGTGCCACCAGCAGAGATGGCAGCATATACCCCGATTTT CATSRDGSIYPDF
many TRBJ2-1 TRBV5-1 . TGCGCCAGCACCCGGACAGAGAGCTCCTACAATGAGCAGTTCTTC CASTRTESSYNEQFF
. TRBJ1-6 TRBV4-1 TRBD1 TGCGCCAGCAGCCAAGCCACAGGGGTTCGTAATTCACCCCTCCACTTT CASSQATGVRNSPLHF
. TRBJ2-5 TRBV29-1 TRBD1 TGCAGCGTTGAATGGGACAGGGCTTACCAAGAGACCCAGTACTTC CSVEWDRAYQETQYF
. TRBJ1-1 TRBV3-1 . TGTGCCAGCAGCCAAGTGGTCAGACAGCCCATCGCTGAAGCTTTCTTT CASSQVVRQPIAEAFF
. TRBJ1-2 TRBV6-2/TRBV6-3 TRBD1 TGTGCCAGCAGAAAAAACGGACAGGGGCAAGGCTACACCTTC CASRKNGQGQGYTF
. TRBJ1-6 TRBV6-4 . TGTGCCAGCAGTACAGTGGATGGTTCACCCCTCCACTTT CASSTVDGSPLHF
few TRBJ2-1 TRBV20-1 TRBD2 TGCAGTGCCCTGCGGTCTGCGGGAGCCTCGAATGAGCAGTTCTTC CSALRSAGASNEQFF
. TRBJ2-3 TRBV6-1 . TGTGCCAGCAGTGATTTTGGGCAGGCCACAGATACGCAGTATTTT CASSDFGQATDTQYF
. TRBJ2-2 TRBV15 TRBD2 TGTGCCACCAGCCCCGGGACTAGCGGGAGTCCCACCGGGGAGCTGTTTTTT CATSPGTSGSPTGELFF
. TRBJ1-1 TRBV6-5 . TGTGCCAGCAGTTACTCACAGGGCTCCACTGAAGCTTTCTTT CASSYSQGSTEAFF
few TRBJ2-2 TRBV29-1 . TGCAGCGTTGGGCGGGGGCTTGGTGGGGAGCTGTTTTTT CSVGRGLGGELFF
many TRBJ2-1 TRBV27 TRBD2 TGTGCCAGCATGGCGGGGAGGGCCTTGAGCTCCTACAATGAGCAGTTCTTC CASMAGRALSSYNEQFF
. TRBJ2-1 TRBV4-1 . TGCGCCAGCAGCCGGGACATCTGGCAGTTCTTC CASSRDIWQFF
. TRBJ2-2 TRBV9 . TGTGCCAGCAGTGGAGGGGCTAGCTTGCTCGTTGCCGGGGAGCTGTTTTTT CASSGGASLLVAGELFF
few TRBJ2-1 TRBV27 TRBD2 TGTGCCAGCAGGGCTAGACTAGCGGGAGACAATGAGCAGTTCTTC CASRARLAGDNEQFF
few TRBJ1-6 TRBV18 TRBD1 TGTGCCAGCTCACCAAACACAGGGGATAATTCACCCCTCCACTTT CASSPNTGDNSPLHF
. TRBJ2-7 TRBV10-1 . TGCGCCAGCAACGGACAGCTGTCCTACGAGCAGTACTTC CASNGQLSYEQYF
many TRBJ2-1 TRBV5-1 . TGCGCCAGCAGCGCAGGTGTGGTCAATGAGCAGTTCTTC CASSAGVVNEQFF
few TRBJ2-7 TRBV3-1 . TGTGCCTCCAGCTTAACCTATAGGCATAGCGGCTCCTACGAGCAGTACTTC CASSLTYRHSGSYEQYF
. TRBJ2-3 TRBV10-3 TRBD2 TGTGCCATCAGTGAGTCCTTCCGCCCCCTAGCGGGTCCAGATACGCAGTATTTT CAISESFRPLAGPDTQYF
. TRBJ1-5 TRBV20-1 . TGCAGTGCTAGACCTGTCGACCCCGGGAGCAATCAGCCCCAGCATTTT CSARPVDPGSNQPQHF
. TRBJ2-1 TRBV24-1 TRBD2 TGTGCCACCAGTGAGCCTACTAGCGGGAGTTCCTACAATGAGCAGTTCTTC CATSEPTSGSSYNEQFF
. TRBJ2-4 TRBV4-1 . TGCGCCAGCAGCCAAGAATTGGCCTCGCACATTCAGTACTTC CASSQELASHIQYF
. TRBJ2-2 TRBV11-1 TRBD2 TGTGCCAGCAGCTTAGCGAGGCTAGCGGGAGTACGCGACACCGGGGAGCTGTTTTTT CASSLARLAGVRDTGELFF
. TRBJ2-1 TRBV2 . TGTGCCACCCAGAGGGACCAGTCCTACAATGAGCAGTTCTTC CATQRDQSYNEQFF
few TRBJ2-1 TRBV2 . TGTGCCAGCAGTGGCAGGAGGAATGAGCAGTTCTTC CASSGRRNEQFF
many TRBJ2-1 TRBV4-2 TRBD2 TGTGCCAGCAGCCCACTCGCGGGGGGCCGCTACAATGAGCAGTTCTTC CASSPLAGGRYNEQFF
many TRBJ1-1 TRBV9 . TGTGCCAGCAGTTCGCCCGGCAGTAACACTGAAGCTTTCTTT CASSSPGSNTEAFF
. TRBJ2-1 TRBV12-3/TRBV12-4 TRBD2 TGTGCCAGCAGTTCAGGACTAGCGGTGGCCTACAATGAGCAGTTCTTC CASSSGLAVAYNEQFF
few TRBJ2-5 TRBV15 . TGTGCCACCAGCAGAGATAGAGGGACAAACCAAGAGACCCAGTACTTC CATSRDRGTNQETQYF